This T cell receptor (beta chain) was recovered during a study of response to subunit inactivated influenza vaccine. This clonotype was seen a handful of times. TCRdb re-analysed the RT-PCR reads in MiXCR, keeping a single row per CDR3 protein. This table holds about 540,000 distinct CDR3 sequences, less than 15% found once. Germline CDR1 is SGHTA and CDR2 is FQGNSA. The CDR3 spans 13 residues. Trimming took 5 bases from V and 3 from J, leaving 11 bases between them. The specimen was PBMCs from blood, collected about 12 days after vaccination. The sequence was collected from a man aged 45-65 years who received an inactivated influenza vaccine. V usage is TRBV7-2 and J usage is TRBJ2-7; maybe TRBD1 (5 bases). The CDR3 bases are TGTGCCAGCAGCCCGCGACAGAGCTACGAGCAGTACTTC. Protein sequence: CASSPRQSYEQYF.